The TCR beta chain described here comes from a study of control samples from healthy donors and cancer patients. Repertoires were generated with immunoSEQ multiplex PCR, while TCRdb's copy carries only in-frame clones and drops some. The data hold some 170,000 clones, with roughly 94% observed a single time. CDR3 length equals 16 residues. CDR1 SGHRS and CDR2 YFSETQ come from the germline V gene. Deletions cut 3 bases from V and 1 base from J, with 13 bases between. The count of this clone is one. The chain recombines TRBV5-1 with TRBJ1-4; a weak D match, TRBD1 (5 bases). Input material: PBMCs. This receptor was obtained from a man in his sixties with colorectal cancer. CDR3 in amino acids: CASSSRPGGTNEKLFF. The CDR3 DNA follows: TGCGCCAGCAGCTCCCGACCCGGGGGAACTAATGAAAAACTGTTTTTT. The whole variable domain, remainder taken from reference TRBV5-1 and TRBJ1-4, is KAGVTQTPRYLIKTRGQQVTLSCSPISGHRSVSWYQQTPGQGLQFLFEYFSETQRNKGNFPGRFSGRQFSNSRSEMNVSTLELGDSALYLCASSSRPGGTNEKLFFGSGTQLSVL.